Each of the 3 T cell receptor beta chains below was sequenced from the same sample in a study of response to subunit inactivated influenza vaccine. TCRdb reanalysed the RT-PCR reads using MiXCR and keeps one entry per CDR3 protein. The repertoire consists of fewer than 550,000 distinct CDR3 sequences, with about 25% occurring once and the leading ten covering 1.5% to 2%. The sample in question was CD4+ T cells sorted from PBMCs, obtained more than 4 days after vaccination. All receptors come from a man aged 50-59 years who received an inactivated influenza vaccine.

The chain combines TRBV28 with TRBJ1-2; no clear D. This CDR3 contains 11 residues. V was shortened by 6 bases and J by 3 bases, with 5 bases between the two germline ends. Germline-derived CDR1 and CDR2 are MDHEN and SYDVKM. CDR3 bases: TGTGCCAGCAGCGTTGACTATGGCTACACCTTC. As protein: CASSVDYGYTF.

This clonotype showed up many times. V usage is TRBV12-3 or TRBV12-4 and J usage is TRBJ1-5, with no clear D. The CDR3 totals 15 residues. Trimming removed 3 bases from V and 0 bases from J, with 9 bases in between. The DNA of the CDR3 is TGTGCCAGCAGTTTGGTGGGATATAGCAATCAGCCCCAGCATTTT. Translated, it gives CASSLVGYSNQPQHF.

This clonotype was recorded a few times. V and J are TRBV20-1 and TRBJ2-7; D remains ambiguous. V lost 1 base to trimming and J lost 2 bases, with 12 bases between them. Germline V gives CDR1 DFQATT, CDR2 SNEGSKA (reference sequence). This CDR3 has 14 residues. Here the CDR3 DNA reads TGCAGTGCTAGAGCTCTCAGGTTGACCTACGAGCAGTACTTC. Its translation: CSARALRLTYEQYF.